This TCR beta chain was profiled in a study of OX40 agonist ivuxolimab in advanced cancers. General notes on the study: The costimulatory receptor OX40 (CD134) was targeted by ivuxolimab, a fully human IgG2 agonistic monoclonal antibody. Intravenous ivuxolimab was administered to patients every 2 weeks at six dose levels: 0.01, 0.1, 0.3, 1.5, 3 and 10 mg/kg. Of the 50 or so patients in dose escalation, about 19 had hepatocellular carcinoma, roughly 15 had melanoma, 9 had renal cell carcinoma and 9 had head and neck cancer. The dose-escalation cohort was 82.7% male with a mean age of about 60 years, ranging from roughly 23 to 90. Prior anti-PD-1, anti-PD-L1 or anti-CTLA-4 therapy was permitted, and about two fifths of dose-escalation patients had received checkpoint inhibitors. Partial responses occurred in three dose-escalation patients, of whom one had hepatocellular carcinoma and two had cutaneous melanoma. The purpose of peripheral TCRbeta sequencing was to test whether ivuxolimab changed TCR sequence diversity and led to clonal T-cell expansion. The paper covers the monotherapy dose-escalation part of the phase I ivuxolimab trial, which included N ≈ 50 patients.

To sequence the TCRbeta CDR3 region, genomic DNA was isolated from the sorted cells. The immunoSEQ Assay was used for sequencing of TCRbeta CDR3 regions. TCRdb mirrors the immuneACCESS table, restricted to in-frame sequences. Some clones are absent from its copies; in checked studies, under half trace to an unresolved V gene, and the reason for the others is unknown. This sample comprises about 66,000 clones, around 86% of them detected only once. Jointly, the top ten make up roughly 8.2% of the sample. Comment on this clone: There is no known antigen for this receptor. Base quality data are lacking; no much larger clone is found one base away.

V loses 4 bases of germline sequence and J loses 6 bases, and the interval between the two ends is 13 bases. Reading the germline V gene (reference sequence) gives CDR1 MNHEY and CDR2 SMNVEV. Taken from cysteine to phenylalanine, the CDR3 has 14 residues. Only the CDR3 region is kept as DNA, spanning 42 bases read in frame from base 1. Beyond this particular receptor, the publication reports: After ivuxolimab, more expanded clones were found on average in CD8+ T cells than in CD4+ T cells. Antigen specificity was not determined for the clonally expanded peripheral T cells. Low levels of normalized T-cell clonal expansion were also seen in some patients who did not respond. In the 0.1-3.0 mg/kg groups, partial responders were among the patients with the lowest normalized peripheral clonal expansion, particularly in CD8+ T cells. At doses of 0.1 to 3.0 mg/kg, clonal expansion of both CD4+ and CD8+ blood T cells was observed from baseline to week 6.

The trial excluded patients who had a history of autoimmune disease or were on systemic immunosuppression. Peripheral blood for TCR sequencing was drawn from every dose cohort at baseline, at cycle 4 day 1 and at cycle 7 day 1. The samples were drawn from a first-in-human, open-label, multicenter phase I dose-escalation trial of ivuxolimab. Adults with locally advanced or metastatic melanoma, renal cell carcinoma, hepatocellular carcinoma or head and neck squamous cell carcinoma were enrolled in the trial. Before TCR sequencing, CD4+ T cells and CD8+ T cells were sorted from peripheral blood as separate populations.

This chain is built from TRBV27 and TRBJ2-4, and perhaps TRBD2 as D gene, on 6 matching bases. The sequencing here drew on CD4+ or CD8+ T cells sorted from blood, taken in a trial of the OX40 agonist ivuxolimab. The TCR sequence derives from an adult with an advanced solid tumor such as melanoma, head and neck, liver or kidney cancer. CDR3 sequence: CASSSPGEGNIQYF. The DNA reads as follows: TGTGCCAGCAGTTCACCGGGAGAAGGAAACATTCAGTACTTC.